Sequencing of this T cell receptor (beta chain) was carried out in a study of long-term antiretroviral therapy in people with HIV (dated by TCRdb to about 2022). General notes on the study: Collection of the earliest samples took place about a decade ahead of the 2015 WHO recommendation for immediate ART, at a time when ART was typically delayed until CD4 counts fell. This retrospective serial study examined whether starting ART and sustained HIV suppression were associated with changes in the composition and diversity of the TRB repertoire in peripheral blood. Among the 25 to 35 participants with HIV, eleven were female. A total of 192 cryopreserved PBMC samples were contributed to the cohort by 30 adults with confirmed HIV infection, with samples collected serially over a mean of around 6 years (range 1-12). No cross-contamination during QIAcube processing turned up in test extractions that ran a monoclonal T-cell line alongside more than 30 polyclonal samples.

What the authors observed across the whole study: Samples dated from the mid-2000s to the late 2010s, and the ART regimens used may be less effective than current ones. Unsorted PBMC were profiled instead of sorted CD4+ and CD8+ T cells because pre-ART samples had limited cell numbers. Because PBMC availability was limited, only the TCR beta chain was sequenced, with no alpha chain pairing. The repertoire was dominated across all time points by expanded TRB clones identified before ART initiation, although this dominance was seen to fluctuate and to decrease in many PLHIV after ART. A significant increase in TRB diversity was found to be associated with ART initiation, although TRB diversity was observed to remain significantly below that of transplant donor controls even after long-term ART. HIV repertoires had narrower CDR3 length ranges than controls, and the network structure suggested an antigen-experienced repertoire that shifted only slightly toward naive after ART. No data were available on ART adherence, viral resistance or therapy changes, limiting inferences about post-ART repertoire changes.

The immunoSEQ hsTCRB v3.0 assay was used at survey level resolution for TRB variable region sequencing. The targeted TRB sequencing depth was about 40,000-55,000 T-cell genomes per sample. TRB libraries were pooled and sequenced on an Illumina MiSeq using a v3 150-cycle kit. The authors' pipeline ran thus. Repertoire analysis was performed in R inside a reproducible Nextflow workflow that covered QC, data transformation and analysis. LymphoSeq2, an R package for exploring AIRR-Seq data, was used to implement the custom analyses. Several samples that produced fewer than 5000 total TRB sequences were removed, so 180 or so HIV repertoires were analyzed. Among the 170 to 200 HIV repertoires that were kept, almost 60 were collected before ART initiation and 120 to 140 were collected after ART initiation. Each repertoire was downsampled to 5000 TRB nucleotide sequences, and summary statistics were averaged across 100 downsampling iterations. The analysis kept only TRB sequences whose CDR3 regions were at least seven amino acids long. A Shannon entropy-derived clonality score and the Gini coefficient were used to measure diversity. In the repertoire networks, any two of the top 5000 CDR3 amino acid sequences were connected whenever the two sequences differed by an edit distance of one. For TRB CDR3 amino acid sequences, antigen specificity groups and MHC restriction were predicted with GLIPH2. CDR3 amino acid sequences were matched against VDJdb and McPAS-TCR to flag known CMV, EBV, HIV or tissue antigen associations. Pre-ART, post-ART and control groups were compared with Wilcoxon signed-rank tests and Holm-Bonferroni correction. The source is immuneACCESS, and TCRdb retained only in-frame sequences with V and J called. Part of the clones is not carried over; for the studies checked, unresolved V genes explain less than half of this, and the remainder is unexplained. V and J calls and clone size are given by that table; D and trimming were obtained from the DNA. The sample table shows under 20,000 clones, and approximately 90% are seen once. 10% to 15% of the sample is in the top ten clones.

About this clone: Its specific antigen is unknown. Base-call qualities are not available, and no considerably larger clone is one nucleotide away.

Participants were included only if at least one PBMC sample before ART initiation and at least two post-ART samples were available. Every participant with HIV received treatment in the United States of America. Before DNA extraction, cryopreserved samples containing roughly 1-10 million PBMC were thawed and washed. At the time of the earliest PBMC sample, participants with HIV were aged between roughly 20 and 60 years. PBMC samples from each participant spanned 1-4 timepoints before ART initiation and 2-8 timepoints after ART initiation, with a median of 7 samples. Serial HIV viral load, CD4+ T-cell count, ART history and demographic data were obtained for every participant. Using a Qiagen kit on a QIAcube, genomic DNA was extracted from unsorted PBMC, with samples processed in batches of 12. V and J lose 7 bases and 1 base, and a span of 11 bases separates them. Including the terminal cysteine and phenylalanine, the CDR3 comprises 14 residues. CDR3 DNA only is kept here, 42 bases in frame from base 1. CDR1 and CDR2 (SNHLY, FYNNEI) derive from the germline V gene.

The sequencing here drew on unsorted PBMCs, taken 0.6 years after starting antiretroviral therapy. The sequence came from a middle-aged woman with HIV. The chain is assembled from TRBV2 and TRBJ1-5, with no D gene named confidently. The nucleotides read TGTGCCAGCACCCTGGAGGGAAGCAATCAGCCCCAGCATTTT. Protein translation: CASTLEGSNQPQHF.